A selection of T cell receptor beta chains follows, all from one sample in a study of CD8+ T cells in alopecia areata. TCRdb's table, derived via immunoSEQ multiplex PCR, lists solely in-frame clones and lacks some. This sample carries approximately 180,000 clones, 50% to 65% of them seen once, and the ten largest clones take 10% to 11%. The specimen was CD8+ T cells sorted from blood, collected at week 24, from a patient treated with tofacitinib. These receptors originate from a human donor with alopecia areata. Both conserved end residues are part of each CDR3. A D gene is named only where the DNA matches it firmly. Size tells how often a clone was seen (once, few, many) or the class of an expanded clone, and some rows leave it out.

J gene,D gene,clone size,V gene,CDR3 DNA,CDR3 protein
TRBJ1-1,-,-,TRBV4-3,TGCGCCAGCAGCCAAGATCCCGGGGGCGTAACTGAAGCTTTCTTT,CASSQDPGGVTEAFF
TRBJ2-1,TRBD2,few,TRBV6-4,TGTGCCAGCAGTATAAGTCTAGCGGGCAATGAGCAGTTCTTC,CASSISLAGNEQFF
TRBJ2-2,TRBD1,-,TRBV7-3,TGTGCCAGCAGCTTGTTTGGACAGGGTTATCCCGGGGAGCTGTTTTTT,CASSLFGQGYPGELFF
TRBJ2-5,TRBD2,medium-sized,TRBV5-1,TGCGCCAGCAGCCCCCTCCCGGGGGAGCGGGGCCAAGAGACCCAGTACTTC,CASSPLPGERGQETQYF
TRBJ2-3,-,few,TRBV5-1,TGCGCCAGCAGCTTGGCCGAGGGCAGGCCCGCAGATACGCAGTATTTT,CASSLAEGRPADTQYF
TRBJ2-7,-,-,TRBV10-1,TGCGCCAGCAGTGAAGGCTGGGTGGGCGAGCAGTACTTC,CASSEGWVGEQYF
TRBJ2-1,-,few,TRBV7-9,TGTGCCAGCAGCTTATCAGGGGGGGCAACCTACAATGAGCAGTTCTTC,CASSLSGGATYNEQFF
TRBJ2-3,TRBD2,-,TRBV9,TGTGCCAGCAGCGTAGATCGGGGGGGCACAGATACGCAGTATTTT,CASSVDRGGTDTQYF
TRBJ1-2,-,-,TRBV11-3,TGTGCCAGCAGCTTAGTGGGCTCCAGCTATGGCTACACCTTC,CASSLVGSSYGYTF
TRBJ2-3,-,-,TRBV7-8,TGTGCCAGCAGCTCCCCATCCCTGGCCTCTAGCACAGATACGCAGTATTTT,CASSSPSLASSTDTQYF
TRBJ2-1,-,-,TRBV30,TGTGCCTGGAGTGTATCTGGTCGGAATGAGCAGTTCTTC,CAWSVSGRNEQFF
TRBJ2-5,-,few,TRBV19,TGTGCCAGTAGTGAATTCGGGACCCATACTGGGGATACCCAGTACTTC,CASSEFGTHTGDTQYF
TRBJ2-7,TRBD1,-,TRBV29-1,TGCAGCGTTGAAGACGGGACAGGGGGCTTAGGGTACGAGCAGTACTTC,CSVEDGTGGLGYEQYF
TRBJ1-6,-,-,TRBV27,TGTGCCAGCAGTTTCGGAGCAAATTCACCCCTCCACTTT,CASSFGANSPLHF
TRBJ2-4,-,-,TRBV29-1,TGCAGCGTGACAGGTCGAGGGGACATTCAGTACTTC,CSVTGRGDIQYF
TRBJ1-4,TRBD1,-,TRBV30,TGTGCCTGGAGTGAAGGGACAGTTAATGAAAAACTGTTTTTT,CAWSEGTVNEKLFF
TRBJ1-1,-,-,TRBV5-1,TGCGCCAGCAGCTTGGGTGCTGAAGCTTTCTTT,CASSLGAEAFF
TRBJ2-1,-,-,TRBV29-1,TGCAGCGCAGACTACAATGAGCAGTTCTTC,CSADYNEQFF
TRBJ2-7,-,few,TRBV7-2,TGTGCCAGCAGCTTAAACCGGGACTACGAGCAGTACTTC,CASSLNRDYEQYF
TRBJ1-1,-,many,TRBV19,TGTGCCAGTAGTCTACCCGACGGTGAGACTGAAGCTTTCTTT,CASSLPDGETEAFF
TRBJ1-1,-,-,TRBV6-5,TGTGCCAGCAGTTACGCGGAGGGTGTCACTGAAGCTTTCTTT,CASSYAEGVTEAFF
TRBJ2-1,-,-,TRBV25-1,TGTGCCAGCAGTGATGCGGCTAGCGATGAGCAGTTCTTC,CASSDAASDEQFF
TRBJ2-1,-,few,TRBV29-1,TGCAGCGTTTTGTTCCTAAATGAGCAGTTCTTC,CSVLFLNEQFF
TRBJ2-3,-,few,TRBV30,TGTGCCTGGAGTGGTCTGGCGGGACGGAATACGCAGTATTTT,CAWSGLAGRNTQYF
TRBJ2-5,TRBD2,-,TRBV11-2,TGTGCCAGCAGCCTGACTAGCGGGGGCCTCCGGGGAGAGACCCAGTACTTC,CASSLTSGGLRGETQYF
TRBJ2-1,TRBD1,-,TRBV12-5,TGTGCTAGTGGTTTGGTAGGTGCAGGGGGCTTTGATGAGCAGTTCTTC,CASGLVGAGGFDEQFF
TRBJ1-1,TRBD1,few,TRBV19,TGTGCCAGTAGTATAACAGGGGGCACTGAAGCTTTCTTT,CASSITGGTEAFF
TRBJ1-1,-,-,TRBV11-2,TGTGCCAGCAGCTTTCGGAACACTGAAGCTTTCTTT,CASSFRNTEAFF
TRBJ1-1,-,-,TRBV29-1,TGCAGCGCCAGCGCCTCCGGGAGGAACACTGAAGCTTTCTTT,CSASASGRNTEAFF
TRBJ2-3,TRBD1,-,TRBV13,TGTGCCAGCAGCTCCCGGGACAGGGGGCAATCAGATACGCAGTATTTT,CASSSRDRGQSDTQYF
TRBJ1-1,-,-,TRBV9,TGTGCCAGCAGTGCAGGGGCGGACACTGAAGCTTTCTTT,CASSAGADTEAFF
TRBJ2-7,-,once,TRBV5-6,TGTGCCAGCAGTCTTAACCTGGGCGGCCCCTACGAGCAGTACTTC,CASSLNLGGPYEQYF
TRBJ1-2,-,few,TRBV29-1,TGCAGCGTTGTGGGTGACAGCAGCTATGGCTACACCTTC,CSVVGDSSYGYTF
TRBJ2-2,-,few,TRBV30,TGTGCCGGGGGACCAGACACCGGGGAGCTGTTTTTT,CAGGPDTGELFF
TRBJ2-3,-,once,TRBV5-6,TGTGCCACGAGGGGCGATGGAGATACGCAGTATTTT,CATRGDGDTQYF
TRBJ2-1,-,few,TRBV27,TGTGCCAGCAGTTATGTGGGGGATCCCAATGAGCAGTTCTTC,CASSYVGDPNEQFF
TRBJ1-5,-,few,TRBV25-1,TGTGCCAGCAGTGGGGGTTCGGAGCCCCAGCATTTT,CASSGGSEPQHF
TRBJ2-6,-,-,TRBV5-6,TGTGCCAGCAGCTTGTCGGGTACTGGGGCCAACGTCCTGACTTTC,CASSLSGTGANVLTF
TRBJ2-5,-,-,TRBV25-1,TGTGCCAGCAAGGGGGGGGAGACCCAGTACTTC,CASKGGETQYF
TRBJ2-7,-,-,TRBV29-1,TGCAGCGTCGACGCTGGGACGGAGTACGAGCAGTACTTC,CSVDAGTEYEQYF
TRBJ2-7,-,-,TRBV13,TGTGCCAGCAGCCCCCCGACCGTTACCTACGAGCAGTACTTC,CASSPPTVTYEQYF